This paragraph reports one T cell receptor (beta chain). The antigen is not known. The germline V gene encodes CDR1 MDHEN and CDR2 SYDVKM. This CDR3 has 17 amino acids. Trimming removed 8 bases from V and 0 bases from J; junction bases left unmatched: 12. These data originate in a study of OX40 agonist ivuxolimab in advanced cancers. On the study more broadly: As their treatment, patients were administered ivuxolimab, an agonistic anti-OX40 (CD134) antibody. Partial responses were achieved by three patients, one with hepatocellular carcinoma and two with cutaneous melanoma. The study, taken as a whole, reports: Expanded clones tended on average to be more numerous among CD8+ T cells than CD4+.

Measured with immunoSEQ multiplex PCR; TCRdb has only the in-frame clones, and not every one. The profile shows 15,000 to 20,000 clones, about 73% of them singletons. The V call is TRBV28, the J call TRBJ1-1; 10 bases fit TRBD1. Sequencing was performed on CD4+ or CD8+ T cells sorted from blood, taken in a trial of the OX40 agonist ivuxolimab. The sequence came from an adult with an advanced solid tumor such as melanoma, head and neck, liver or kidney cancer. CDR3 DNA sequence: TGTGCCAGCGGGTCCGAGACAGGGGGCATGGTGAACACTGAAGCTTTCTTT. Translation gives CASGSETGGMVNTEAFF.